This is a list of T cell receptor beta chains from one sample in a study of T cell changes during pregnancy in multiple sclerosis. Repertoires were generated with immunoSEQ multiplex PCR, while TCRdb's copy carries only in-frame clones and drops some. The sample has tens of thousands of clones, 93% seen once. Material: CD8+ T cells from peripheral blood mononuclear cells, obtained in the third trimester of pregnancy. Source of these receptors: a female donor with multiple sclerosis, enrolled in a pregnancy study. Each CDR3 is given with its conserved first and last residue. Each record gives: J gene, V gene, clone size, D gene, CDR3 DNA, CDR3 protein. D genes are given only for firm matches. The listing skips clone size in some rows; elsewhere it reads once, few, many or a size class.

>TRBJ1-1|TRBV25-1|NA|NA
TGTGCCAGCAGTGAGGGGATGGGGCATAGGGCTGAAGCTTTCTTT
CASSEGMGHRAEAFF
>TRBJ2-5|TRBV4-1|NA|NA
TGCGCCAGCAGCCAAGATCTACTCAGCGCCTACCAAGAGACCCAGTACTTC
CASSQDLLSAYQETQYF
>TRBJ2-3|TRBV5-1|NA|TRBD1
TGCGCCAGCAGCTTCGGGACAGTCAGCACAGATACGCAGTATTTT
CASSFGTVSTDTQYF
>TRBJ2-6|TRBV6-1|once|TRBD2
TGTGCCAGCAGTGAAGCAGCGGGGGGTACCGGGGCCAACGTCCTGACTTTC
CASSEAAGGTGANVLTF
>TRBJ2-2|TRBV4-1|NA|NA
TGCGCCAGCAGCCCTCTATTCACCGGGGAGCTGTTTTTT
CASSPLFTGELFF
>TRBJ1-1|TRBV7-8|NA|NA
TGTGCCAGCAGCTTAGGGGGAGGGGACACTGAAGCTTTCTTT
CASSLGGGDTEAFF
>TRBJ2-5|TRBV4-1|NA|NA
TGCGCCAGCAGCCAAGAAAACGTCCCCGGAGGGCAAGAGACCCAGTACTTC
CASSQENVPGGQETQYF
>TRBJ2-5|TRBV10-2|NA|NA
TGCGCCAGCACTCTAGCAGAGACCCAGTACTTC
CASTLAETQYF
>TRBJ2-1|TRBV6-4|NA|TRBD2
TGTGCCAGCAGCCCAACTAGCGGGAGAGGGAATGAGCAGTTCTTC
CASSPTSGRGNEQFF
>TRBJ2-1|TRBV7-3|NA|NA
TGTGCCAGCAAAGAGGGCCCTAGCTCCTACAATGAGCAGTTCTTC
CASKEGPSSYNEQFF
>TRBJ2-7|TRBV13|NA|TRBD1
TGTGCCAGCAGCTTCGGACAGGGCTCCGACAAGCAGTACTTC
CASSFGQGSDKQYF
>TRBJ2-2|TRBV5-1|NA|TRBD2
TGCGCCAGCAGCTTGGGGCTAGCGGGAGTAAGCGGGGAGCTGTTTTTT
CASSLGLAGVSGELFF
>TRBJ1-1|TRBV30|NA|NA
TGTGCCGCCTGGGCCACTGAAGCTTTCTTT
CAAWATEAFF
>TRBJ2-7|TRBV9|NA|TRBD1
TGTGCCAGCAGCGACGACAGGGGGCATTTAGGAGAGCAGTACTTC
CASSDDRGHLGEQYF
>TRBJ1-2|TRBV30|NA|NA
TGTGCCTGGAGTGTTGGGGGGGGCTCAATCGATGGCTACACCTTC
CAWSVGGGSIDGYTF
>TRBJ2-7|TRBV5-5|NA|NA
TGTGCCAGCAGCCTCTCGGACAGTCCCACCTACGAGCAGTACTTC
CASSLSDSPTYEQYF
>TRBJ2-1|TRBV27|NA|TRBD2
TGTGCCAGCAGCCGGGGACTAGCGGGTAATGAGCAGTTCTTC
CASSRGLAGNEQFF
>TRBJ2-7|TRBV27|NA|NA
TGTGCCAGCACCCAACAGGGGGGGAAGGAGTACTTC
CASTQQGGKEYF
>TRBJ1-1|TRBV10-3|NA|NA
TGTGCCATCAGTGAGTCCGGGTGGGAAGCTTTCTTT
CAISESGWEAFF
>TRBJ2-5|TRBV27|NA|TRBD2
TGTGCCAGCAGTCCTAGCGGGAGGGTAGAGACCCAGTACTTC
CASSPSGRVETQYF
>TRBJ2-2|TRBV5-4|NA|NA
TGTGCCAGCAGCTTTGGGGTGGCGAGGGTCGTAGGCGGGGAGCTGTTTTTT
CASSFGVARVVGGELFF
>TRBJ2-1|TRBV6-1|NA|TRBD2
TGTGCCAGCAGTGGGAGGGGAAAAACTAGCGCAGAGCAGTTCTTC
CASSGRGKTSAEQFF
>TRBJ2-1|TRBV4-1|NA|NA
TGCGCCAGCAGCCAAGTGGCTAGCGCCGACAATGAGCAGTTCTTC
CASSQVASADNEQFF
>TRBJ1-1|TRBV5-1|NA|NA
TGCGCCAGCAGCTTGGATCCAGGGGCCATGGCTTTCTTT
CASSLDPGAMAFF
>TRBJ2-3|TRBV10-1|NA|NA
TGCGCCAGCAGTGGAGTGAACTCCTGGGATACGCAGTATTTT
CASSGVNSWDTQYF
>TRBJ2-1|TRBV29-1|NA|NA
TGCAGCGTTGTCAGGATAGACAATGAGCAGTTCTTC
CSVVRIDNEQFF
>TRBJ2-7|TRBV19|NA|TRBD1
TGTGCCAGTAGTGCGGGGGACAGGGGGCACTACGAGCAGTACTTC
CASSAGDRGHYEQYF
>TRBJ2-3|TRBV9|NA|TRBD2
TGTGCCAGCAACCTAGCGGGAGGATTAGCAGATACGCAGTATTTT
CASNLAGGLADTQYF
>TRBJ1-1|TRBV9|NA|NA
TGTGCCAGCAGCGGAGCGAACACTGAAGCTTTCTTT
CASSGANTEAFF
>TRBJ2-7|TRBV6-5|NA|TRBD2
TGTGCCAGCAGTTACGGGAGGGCCTACGAGCAGTACTTC
CASSYGRAYEQYF
>TRBJ2-7|TRBV19|NA|NA
TGTGCCAGTAGTATAGACAGGGCCAACGAGCAGTACTTC
CASSIDRANEQYF
>TRBJ2-7|TRBV7-2|once|TRBD2
TGTGCCAGCAGCTGGGGGACTAGCCCCACCTACGAGCAGTACTTC
CASSWGTSPTYEQYF
>TRBJ2-5|TRBV19|NA|TRBD2
TGTGCCAGTAGTATAGATGGGACTAGCGGGAACCTGGAGACCCAGTACTTC
CASSIDGTSGNLETQYF
>TRBJ1-1|TRBV30|NA|TRBD1
TGTGCCTGGAGTCCCGGGACAGGGATTAATGAAGCTTTCTTT
CAWSPGTGINEAFF
>TRBJ2-5|TRBV7-9|once|TRBD2
TGTGCCAGCGCAGGGTGGGGGAGGGGTGGAGAGACCCAGTACTTC
CASAGWGRGGETQYF
>TRBJ2-1|TRBV7-9|NA|TRBD1
TGTGCCAGCAGCCCCCAGACAGGGAGCTCCTACAATGAGCAGTTCTTC
CASSPQTGSSYNEQFF
>TRBJ1-4|TRBV7-9|NA|TRBD1
TGTGCCAGCAGCTTAAGGACAGGGGCTAATGAAAAACTGTTTTTT
CASSLRTGANEKLFF
>TRBJ1-6|TRBV7-9|NA|TRBD1
TGTGCCAGCAGCCGGGAACAGGGGAATTCACCCCTCCACTTT
CASSREQGNSPLHF
>TRBJ2-1|TRBV29-1|NA|TRBD2
TGCAGCGTTGAAGGGCTGGGGGGGTTTATGGAGCAGTTCTTC
CSVEGLGGFMEQFF
>TRBJ2-7|TRBV29-1|NA|TRBD1
TGCAGCGTTGGGGTAACCGGGACAGGGACCTACGAGCAGTACTTC
CSVGVTGTGTYEQYF
>TRBJ2-7|TRBV10-3|once|TRBD2
TGTGCCATCAGTGAGGGGACTAGCGGGAGAGGGGTCTACGAGCAGTACTTC
CAISEGTSGRGVYEQYF
>TRBJ2-7|TRBV6-1|once|NA
TGTGCCAGCAGTGAGGCACACGGGACGACCCGGGGGAGCGAGCAGTACTTC
CASSEAHGTTRGSEQYF
>TRBJ2-7|TRBV6-1|once|NA
TGTGCCAGCAAGGGGCCCTACGGCTACGAGCAGTACTTC
CASKGPYGYEQYF
>TRBJ2-7|TRBV4-1|NA|NA
TGCGCCAGCAGCCAAGATCAACTATACGAGCAGTACTTC
CASSQDQLYEQYF
>TRBJ1-2|TRBV15|NA|TRBD1
TGTGCCACCAGCAGAGATCTGCCCGGGACAGCCAATGATGACTATGGCTACACCTTC
CATSRDLPGTANDDYGYTF
>TRBJ2-3|TRBV4-2|NA|NA
TGTGCCAGCAGCCAAGAGGGCAGGGTGGCAGATACGCAGTATTTT
CASSQEGRVADTQYF